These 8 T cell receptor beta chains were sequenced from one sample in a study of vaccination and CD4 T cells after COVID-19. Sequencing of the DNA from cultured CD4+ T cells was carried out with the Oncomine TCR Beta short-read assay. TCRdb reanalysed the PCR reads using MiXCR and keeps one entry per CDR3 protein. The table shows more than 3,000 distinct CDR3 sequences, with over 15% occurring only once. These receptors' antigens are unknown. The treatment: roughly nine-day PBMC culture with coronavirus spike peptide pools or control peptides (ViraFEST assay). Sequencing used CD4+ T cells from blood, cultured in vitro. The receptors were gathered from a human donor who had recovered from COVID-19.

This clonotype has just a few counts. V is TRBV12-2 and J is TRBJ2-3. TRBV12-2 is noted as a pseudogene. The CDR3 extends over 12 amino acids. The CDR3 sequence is CASRLGTDTQYF. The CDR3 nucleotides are TGTGCAAGTCGCTTAGGCACAGATACGCAGTATTTT.

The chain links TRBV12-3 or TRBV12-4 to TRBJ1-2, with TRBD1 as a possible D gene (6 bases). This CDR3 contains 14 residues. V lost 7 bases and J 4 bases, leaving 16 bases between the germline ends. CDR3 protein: CASTPQGRAYGYTF. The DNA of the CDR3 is TGTGCCAGCACCCCGCAGGGGCGCGCCTATGGCTACACCTTC.

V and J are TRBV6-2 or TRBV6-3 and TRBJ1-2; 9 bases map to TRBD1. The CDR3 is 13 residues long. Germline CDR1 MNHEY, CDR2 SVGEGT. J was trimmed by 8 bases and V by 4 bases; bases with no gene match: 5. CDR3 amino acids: CASSLTGGKGYTF. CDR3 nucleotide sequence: TGTGCCAGCAGTTTAACAGGGGGCAAGGGCTACACCTTC.

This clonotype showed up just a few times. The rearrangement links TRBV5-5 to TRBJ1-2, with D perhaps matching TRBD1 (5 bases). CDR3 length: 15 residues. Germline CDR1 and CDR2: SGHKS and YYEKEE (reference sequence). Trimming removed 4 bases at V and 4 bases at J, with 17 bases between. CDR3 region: CASSDPGDRSYGYTF. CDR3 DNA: TGTGCCAGCAGCGACCCAGGTGACAGAAGCTATGGCTACACCTTC.

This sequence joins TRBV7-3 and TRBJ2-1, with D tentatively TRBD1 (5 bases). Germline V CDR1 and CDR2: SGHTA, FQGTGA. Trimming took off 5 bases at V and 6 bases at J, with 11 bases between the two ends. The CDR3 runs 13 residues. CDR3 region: CASSEKGLNEQFF. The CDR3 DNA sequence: TGTGCCAGCAGCGAAAAGGGGCTCAATGAGCAGTTCTTC.

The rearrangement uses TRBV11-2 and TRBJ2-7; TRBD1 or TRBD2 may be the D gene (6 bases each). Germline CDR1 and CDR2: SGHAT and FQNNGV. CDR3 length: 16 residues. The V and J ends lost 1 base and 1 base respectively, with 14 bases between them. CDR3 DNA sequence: TGTGCCAGCAGCTTAGGGGTCGGGGGCTTTTCCTACGAGCAGTACTTC. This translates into CASSLGVGGFSYEQYF.

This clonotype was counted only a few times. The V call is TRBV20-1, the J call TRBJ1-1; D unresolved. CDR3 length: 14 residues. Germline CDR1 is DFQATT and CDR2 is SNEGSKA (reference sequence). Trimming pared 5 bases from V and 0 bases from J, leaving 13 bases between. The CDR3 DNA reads TGCAGTGCTGGTCTCCTGAACATGAACACTGAAGCTTTCTTT. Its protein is CSAGLLNMNTEAFF.

The CDR3 DNA sequence: TGCAGTGCTAGAGATTCGGCGGGCCTAGTCTACGAGCAGTACTTC. As protein: CSARDSAGLVYEQYF. The rearrangement links TRBV20-1 to TRBJ2-7, with D possibly matching TRBD2 (5 bases). Trimming removed 0 bases at V and 3 bases at J, with 15 bases between. The CDR3 has 15 amino acids. Per germline, CDR1 DFQATT and CDR2 SNEGSKA (reference sequence).